This entry lists 21 T cell receptor beta chains sequenced from one sample in a study of cytomegalovirus exposure and HLA in healthy donors. The PCR was carried out with 60 Vbeta primers and 13 Jbeta primers. The method was immunoSEQ multiplex PCR; TCRdb's version includes in-frame clones alone and lacks a portion of them. Of 180,000 or so clones listed, almost 80% were seen once; the top ten hold around an eighth. Sequenced input: PBMCs. Receptors originate from a man aged 45-60 years in good health and CMV-seropositive.

The chain combines TRBV7-2 with TRBJ1-5; 7 bases agree with TRBD1. The J segment lost 7 bases and the V segment lost 3 bases, leaving 6 bases of the junction unmatched. Germline V gives CDR1 SGHTA, CDR2 FQGNSA. The CDR3 contains 14 residues. The CDR3 nucleotides read TGTGCCAGCAGCTTTGGAGGGGGCCGACAGCCCCAGCATTTT. Translation: CASSFGGGRQPQHF.

This chain joins TRBV28 and TRBJ1-2, with TRBD1 matching over 9 bases. Germline V CDR1 and CDR2: MDHEN, SYDVKM. With 6 bases clipped from V and 6 bases from J, the junction kept 11 bases outside the gene matches. The CDR3 runs 15 residues. The CDR3 protein is CASSSPGTGWNGYTF. CDR3 DNA: TGTGCCAGCAGCTCCCCCGGGACAGGGTGGAATGGCTACACCTTC.

The chain couples TRBV5-1 to TRBJ2-1, with a weak D call TRBD1 (6 bases). Trimming pared 6 bases from V and 9 bases from J, leaving 19 bases between. CDR1 is SGHRS and CDR2 is YFSETQ in the germline V gene. The CDR3 runs 14 residues. The CDR3 sequence: CASNMAQGTGEQFF. Here the CDR3 DNA reads TGCGCCAGCAACATGGCCCAGGGGACGGGTGAGCAGTTCTTC.

The chain employs TRBV27 and TRBJ2-7; possibly TRBD1 for D (7 bases). The V gene lost 3 bases and the J gene lost 4 bases, with 16 bases spanning the gap. This CDR3 has 15 residues. The germline V gene has CDR1 MNHEY and CDR2 SMNVEV (reference sequence). The CDR3 coding sequence is TGTGCCAGCAGTTTTGGGCAGGGGGGTATGTACGAGCAGTACTTC. Translation: CASSFGQGGMYEQYF.

CDR3 bases: TGTGCCAGCAGTTACGCGGATTATCAGCCCCAGCATTTT. Its translation: CASSYADYQPQHF. The chain employs TRBV6-6 and TRBJ1-5; D is unclear. Trimming removed 2 bases from V and 5 bases from J, with 7 bases in between. CDR1 is MNHNY, CDR2 SVGAGI, per germline (reference sequence). CDR3 length equals 13 residues.

V usage is TRBV5-1 and J usage is TRBJ1-1; weak D call: TRBD1 (6 bases). The CDR3 contains 15 residues. V was pared by 4 bases and J by 5 bases, with 18 bases between. CDR1 SGHRS and CDR2 YFSETQ come from the germline V gene. CDR3 bases: TGCGCCAGCAGCCCGGGTGGGGGGGGGCAAACTGAAGCTTTCTTT. Protein sequence: CASSPGGGGQTEAFF.

The chain is built from TRBV4-1 and TRBJ1-5, with a weak D call TRBD1 (6 bases). The length of the CDR3 is 14 residues. V was trimmed by 5 bases and J by 5 bases, leaving 13 bases between them. Per the germline V gene, CDR1 is MGHRA and CDR2 is YSYEKL. CDR3 sequence reads: CASSEGGMDQPQHF. CDR3 bases: TGCGCCAGCAGCGAGGGGGGGATGGATCAGCCCCAGCATTTT.

This chain connects TRBV5-1 to TRBJ2-7, with D possibly matching TRBD2 (6 bases). Trimming removed 6 bases from V and 7 bases from J, with 20 bases in between. CDR3 size: 14 residues. Germline V gene data show CDR1 as SGHRS and CDR2 as YFSETQ. As DNA, the CDR3 is TGCGCCAGCAAAGAGGCTAGCGTTACCCCTGAGCAGTACTTC. Residues: CASKEASVTPEQYF.

The rearrangement joins TRBV7-9 to TRBJ2-6; 12 nucleotides match TRBD1. V dropped 5 bases and J dropped 0; count of bases not matched to a gene: 5. Germline V gives CDR1 SEHNR, CDR2 FQNEAQ (reference sequence). CDR3 length equals 18 residues. The CDR3 sequence: CASSVPGQGASGANVLTF. The CDR3 DNA is TGTGCCAGCAGCGTTCCGGGACAGGGGGCCTCTGGGGCCAACGTCCTGACTTTC.

The chain employs TRBV4-2 and TRBJ2-3; the match to TRBD1 covers 7 bases. In germline, CDR1 is LGHNA, CDR2 YNFKEQ. CDR3 length: 15 amino acids. Trimming at V came to 4 bases and at J to 2 bases, leaving 6 bases not matched to a gene. This CDR3 is CASSPGQDNTDTQYF. The CDR3 nucleotides are TGTGCCAGCAGCCCTGGACAGGATAACACAGATACGCAGTATTTT.

The V gene is TRBV19, the J gene TRBJ2-3; maybe TRBD2 (5 bases). CDR3 size: 13 residues. Per germline, CDR1 LNHDA and CDR2 SQIVND (reference sequence). Trimming left V 3 bases short and J 4 bases short, with 8 bases between. CDR3 nucleotide sequence: TGTGCCAGTAGTATCTCCGGGGCAGATACGCAGTATTTT. This encodes CASSISGADTQYF.

V and J are TRBV27 and TRBJ2-2, with a possible D match to TRBD1 (5 bases). With 3 bases removed from V and 6 bases from J, the gap between germline ends came to 17 bases. This CDR3 has 16 amino acids. Germline V CDR1 and CDR2: MNHEY, SMNVEV (reference sequence). In DNA, the CDR3 is TGTGCCAGCAGTTTTCTGTCGGCAGGGCAGTCCGGGGAGCTGTTTTTT. It is translated as CASSFLSAGQSGELFF.

This clone was seen a few times. The chain recombines TRBV6-6 with TRBJ1-5, with D possibly TRBD1 on 5 matching bases. Trimming cost V 6 bases and J 4 bases, with 13 bases left between them. CDR3 length equals 14 residues. Germline V gene sequence: CDR1 MNHNY, CDR2 SVGAGI (reference sequence). CDR3 sequence (DNA): TGTGCCAGCAGGGGCGGGACTGGGAATCAGCCCCAGCATTTT. It is translated as CASRGGTGNQPQHF.

This rearrangement joins TRBV5-1 to TRBJ2-7; 12 nucleotides align to TRBD1. This CDR3 is 17 amino acids long. CDR1 and CDR2 from the germline V gene are SGHRS and YFSETQ. Here the CDR3 reads CASILTRDRGPQGEQYV. The CDR3 DNA reads TGCGCCAGCATCTTGACCCGGGACAGGGGGCCCCAGGGGGAGCAGTACGTC.

V usage is TRBV27 and J usage is TRBJ1-4, with 9 nucleotides matching TRBD1. The CDR3 spans 15 residues. Germline-derived CDR1 and CDR2 are MNHEY and SMNVEV (reference sequence). V lost 2 bases, J lost 8 bases, and 6 bases stayed unmatched. Here the CDR3 DNA reads TGTGCCAGCAGTTTAAGCACAGGGGGCCCGGAAAAACTGTTTTTT. Amino acids: CASSLSTGGPEKLFF.

V and J are TRBV5-5 and TRBJ2-5, with TRBD2 matching over 14 bases. The CDR3 runs to 18 residues. V lost 0 bases, J lost 5 bases, and 9 bases stayed unmatched. Germline V CDR1 and CDR2: SGHKS, YYEKEE (reference sequence). The DNA for the CDR3 is TGTGCCAGCAGCTTGGGGGGACTAGCGGGGGTGTCAGGCGAGACCCAGTACTTC. Translating gives CASSLGGLAGVSGETQYF. Together with reference TRBV5-5 and TRBJ2-5, the CDR3 gives the full variable domain: DAGVTQSPTHLIKTRGQQVTLRCSPISGHKSVSWYQQVLGQGPQFIFQYYEKEERGRGNFPDRFSARQFPNYSSELNVNALLLGDSALYLCASSLGGLAGVSGETQYFGPGTRLLVL.

J is TRBJ1-1 and V is TRBV28, with D perhaps matching TRBD1 (6 bases). Germline loops: CDR1 MDHEN, CDR2 SYDVKM. This CDR3 has 15 residues. Trimming pared 6 bases from V and 1 base from J, leaving 15 bases between. CDR3 region: CASRARGGGNTEAFF. CDR3 bases: TGTGCCAGCAGAGCGCGGGGAGGGGGGAACACTGAAGCTTTCTTT.

The count of this clone is one. J is TRBJ2-2 and V is TRBV5-1, with TRBD1 identical over 10 bases. CDR1 SGHRS and CDR2 YFSETQ come from the germline V gene. J lost 8 bases, V lost 1 base, and 17 bases had no gene match. CDR3 size: 19 residues. The CDR3 DNA reads TGCGCCAGCAGCTTGTTGGGACAGGGGTACGCCAAAACCACTGGGGAGCTGTTTTTT. This sequence encodes CASSLLGQGYAKTTGELFF.

J is TRBJ1-1 and V is TRBV4-1; 9 bases align to TRBD1. Per the germline V gene, CDR1 is MGHRA and CDR2 is YSYEKL. This CDR3 region has 19 residues. J lost 3 bases, V lost 0 bases, and 14 bases had no gene match. CDR3 nucleotides: TGCGCCAGCAGCCAAGAAGTCGGGACAGGGTCTCCTAGAGACACTGAAGCTTTCTTT. Protein product: CASSQEVGTGSPRDTEAFF.

V gene TRBV27 combines with J gene TRBJ2-5; 14 bases agree with TRBD2. This CDR3 comprises 15 residues. Germline lookup yields CDR1 MNHEY and CDR2 SMNVEV (reference sequence). V lost 6 bases, J lost 8 bases, and 8 bases stayed unmatched. The CDR3 DNA sequence: TGTGCCAGCAGCGGACTAGCGGGGGGCCTCGGTACCCAGTACTTC. Residues: CASSGLAGGLGTQYF.

V is TRBV5-1 and J is TRBJ2-5; 8 positions match TRBD2. CDR3 length: 14 residues. Unmatched junction bases numbered 5, after V lost 4 bases and J lost 3 bases. Germline values: CDR1 SGHRS, CDR2 YFSETQ. CDR3 nucleotide sequence: TGCGCCAGCAGCCCGGGAGGGGCGAAAGAGACCCAGTACTTC. It is translated as CASSPGGAKETQYF.